This T cell receptor (beta chain) emerged from a study of cytomegalovirus exposure and HLA in healthy donors. This CDR3 contains 16 residues. The V gene lost 5 bases and the J gene lost 2 bases, with 19 bases spanning the gap. CDR1 and CDR2 (germline): MNHNY, SVGAGI (reference sequence). The PCR had 60 Vbeta and 13 Jbeta primers. Assay: immunoSEQ multiplex PCR; the TCRdb copy retains only in-frame clones and omits some. The table has fewer than 150,000 clones, 66% seen once. Sequencing was done on a sample of PBMCs. The chain links TRBV6-6 to TRBJ2-7; D is perhaps TRBD2 (6 bases). This sequence originates from a human donor in good health. CDR3 amino acids: CASSPDPGGITYEQYF. CDR3 coding DNA: TGTGCCAGCAGTCCCGATCCTGGGGGGATTACCTACGAGCAGTACTTC.